One sample yielded the 9 T cell receptor beta chains listed below, sequenced in a study of beta chain features in type 1 diabetes (dated 2018 in TCRdb). Study-wide conclusions, independent of this receptor: A moderate but significant shortening of TCRB CDR3 length was observed in type 1 diabetes patients in all four CD4+ subsets.

To prepare the library, the immunoSEQ multiplex PCR assay was applied. All of the isolated RNA was reverse transcribed with the High Capacity cDNA Reverse Transcription Kit, so expressed TCRB transcripts were sequenced. In its TCRdb copy, this immuneACCESS table keeps in-frame sequences only and misses some clones. Where compared with another copy, unresolved V genes explain less than half of these, and the others have no known cause. The sample yields about 340,000 clones; roughly 13% were counted once. Over 0.014% of the sample belongs to the ten largest clones. For these receptors, no antigen is known. Sequenced material: naive CD4+ T cells from blood. Interpreted using the paper, the cell subset or site label stands for: true naive CD4+ T cells. All receptors derive from a woman aged 18-29 years with type 1 diabetes.

The chain has TRBV28 and TRBJ1-5, with 11 bases lining up with TRBD1. The germline CDR1 and CDR2 sequences are MDHEN and SYDVKM. Trimming took 6 bases from V and 5 from J; bases not matched to a gene: 6. The CDR3 covers 15 residues. CDR3 region: CASSSGTGGHQPQHF. CDR3 nucleotides: TGTGCCAGCAGCTCTGGGACAGGGGGTCATCAGCCCCAGCATTTT.

About this clone itself: The sample contains more than one DNA sequence encoding this CDR3. V gene TRBV11-2 combines with J gene TRBJ2-1; no clear D. CDR3 length: 13 residues. Trimming removed 0 bases at V and 4 bases at J, with 4 bases between. Germline CDR1 and CDR2: SGHAT and FQNNGV. CDR3 in amino acids: CASSLDYYNEQFF. CDR3 coding DNA: TGTGCCAGCAGCTTAGACTATTACAATGAGCAGTTCTTC. The whole variable domain, filled in from reference TRBV11-2 and TRBJ2-1, reads EAGVAQSPRYKIIEKRQSVAFWCNPISGHATLYWYQQILGQGPKLLIQFQNNGVVDDSQLPKDRFSAERLKGVDSTLKIQPAKLEDSAVYLCASSLDYYNEQFFGPGTRLTVL.

This clone was picked up a small number of times. The V gene is TRBV19, the J gene TRBJ1-3; no definite D call. Germline CDR1 reads LNHDA; CDR2 reads SQIVND (reference sequence). V was trimmed by 9 bases and J by 5 bases, leaving 14 bases between them. This CDR3 is 13 amino acids long. The CDR3 spells CASQRGIRNTIYF. DNA for the CDR3: TGTGCCAGCCAGCGAGGCATCCGAAACACCATATATTTT.

CDR3 loop: CASRGTGGNQPQHF. CDR3 nucleotides: TGTGCCAGCAGGGGGACAGGGGGAAATCAGCCCCAGCATTTT. The chain has TRBV2 and TRBJ1-5; 11 nucleotides agree with TRBD1. CDR3 size: 14 residues. V lost 6 bases, J lost 4 bases, and 2 bases stayed unmatched. Germline CDR1 reads SNHLY; CDR2 reads FYNNEI.

This clone has just a few counts. V gene TRBV19 combines with J gene TRBJ2-1; D is perhaps TRBD2 (5 bases). The V gene's germline CDR1 is LNHDA and CDR2 SQIVND (reference sequence). CDR3 size: 13 residues. Trimming pared 5 bases from V and 2 bases from J, leaving 7 bases between. The CDR3 protein is CASSDSAYNEQFF. The DNA for the CDR3 is TGTGCCAGTAGTGATAGCGCCTACAATGAGCAGTTCTTC.

J is TRBJ1-5 and V is TRBV30; D perhaps matches TRBD1 (5 bases). Germline CDR1 is GTSNPN and CDR2 is SVGIG (reference sequence). The CDR3 spans 15 residues. Trimming left V 2 bases short and J 2 bases short, with 13 bases between. The CDR3 DNA reads TGTGCCTGGAGTCAAAACAGGATCGGCAATCAGCCCCAGCATTTT. This sequence encodes CAWSQNRIGNQPQHF.

This clone was seen only a few times. The chain is built from TRBV30 and TRBJ2-3, with TRBD2 identical over 7 bases. Germline lookup yields CDR1 GTSNPN and CDR2 SVGIG (reference sequence). V gave up 1 base and J gave up 5 bases; unmatched junction bases: 6. This CDR3 is built from 14 residues. CDR3 nucleotide sequence: TGTGCCTGGAGTGGCGGGAGAATGATAGATACGCAGTATTTT. As protein: CAWSGGRMIDTQYF.

The CDR3, as DNA: TGTGCCAGCAGCTTTGAGGGGGCTGGGGAGCTGTTTTTT. It encodes CASSFEGAGELFF. The J gene is TRBJ2-2, the V gene TRBV5-6; 7 bases align to TRBD1. The V and J ends lost 2 bases and 8 bases, in that order; junction bases with no gene match: 3. The CDR3 length is 13 residues. The germline gives CDR1 SGHDT, CDR2 YYEEEE.

The chain recombines TRBV7-7 with TRBJ2-5; unclear D gene. V lost 1 base and J 2 bases, leaving 5 bases between the germline ends. The CDR3 has 13 residues. In germline, CDR1 is SSHAT, CDR2 FNYEAQ (reference sequence). The CDR3 sequence is CASSLGQQETQYF. The CDR3 region has the DNA TGTGCCAGCAGCTTAGGTCAGCAAGAGACCCAGTACTTC.